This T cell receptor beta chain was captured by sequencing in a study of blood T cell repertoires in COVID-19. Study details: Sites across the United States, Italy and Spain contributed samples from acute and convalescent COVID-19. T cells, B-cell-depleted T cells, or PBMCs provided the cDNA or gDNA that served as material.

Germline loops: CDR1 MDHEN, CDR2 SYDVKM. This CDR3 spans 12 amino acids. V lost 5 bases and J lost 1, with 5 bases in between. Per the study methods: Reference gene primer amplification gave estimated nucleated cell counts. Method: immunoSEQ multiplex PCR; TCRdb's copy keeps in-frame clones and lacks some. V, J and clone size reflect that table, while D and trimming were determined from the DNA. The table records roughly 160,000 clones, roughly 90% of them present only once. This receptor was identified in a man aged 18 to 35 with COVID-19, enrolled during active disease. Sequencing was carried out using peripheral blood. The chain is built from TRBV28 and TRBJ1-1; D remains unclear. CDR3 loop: CASSTTNTEAFF. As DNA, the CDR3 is TGTGCCAGCAGTACAACGAACACTGAAGCTTTCTTT.